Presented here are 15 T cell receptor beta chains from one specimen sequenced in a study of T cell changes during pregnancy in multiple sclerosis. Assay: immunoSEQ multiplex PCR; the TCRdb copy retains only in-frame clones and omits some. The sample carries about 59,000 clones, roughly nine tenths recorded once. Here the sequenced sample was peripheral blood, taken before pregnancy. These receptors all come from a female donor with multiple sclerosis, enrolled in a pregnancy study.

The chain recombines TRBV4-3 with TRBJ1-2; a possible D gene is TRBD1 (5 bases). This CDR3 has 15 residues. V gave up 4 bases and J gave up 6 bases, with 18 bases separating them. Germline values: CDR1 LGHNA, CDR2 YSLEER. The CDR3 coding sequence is TGCGCCAGCAGCCCCAGGGACTCCCCGAGGGATGGCTACACCTTC. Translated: CASSPRDSPRDGYTF.

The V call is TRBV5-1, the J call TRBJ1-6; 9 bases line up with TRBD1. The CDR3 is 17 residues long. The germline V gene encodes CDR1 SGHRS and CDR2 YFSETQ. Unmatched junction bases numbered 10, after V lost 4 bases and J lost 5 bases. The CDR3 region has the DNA TGCGCCAGCAGCCAATCCGGACAGGGGAATAATAATTCACCCCTCCACTTT. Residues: CASSQSGQGNNNSPLHF. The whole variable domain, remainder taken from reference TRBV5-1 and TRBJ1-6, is KAGVTQTPRYLIKTRGQQVTLSCSPISGHRSVSWYQQTPGQGLQFLFEYFSETQRNKGNFPGRFSGRQFSNSRSEMNVSTLELGDSALYLCASSQSGQGNNNSPLHFGNGTRLTVT.

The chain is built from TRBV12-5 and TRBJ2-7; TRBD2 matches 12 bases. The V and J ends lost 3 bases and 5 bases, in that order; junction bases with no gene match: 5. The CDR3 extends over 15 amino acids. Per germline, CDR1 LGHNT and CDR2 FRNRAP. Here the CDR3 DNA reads TGTGCTAGTGGTTTCCCTAGCGGGGGGGTCGACGAGCAGTACTTC. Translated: CASGFPSGGVDEQYF.

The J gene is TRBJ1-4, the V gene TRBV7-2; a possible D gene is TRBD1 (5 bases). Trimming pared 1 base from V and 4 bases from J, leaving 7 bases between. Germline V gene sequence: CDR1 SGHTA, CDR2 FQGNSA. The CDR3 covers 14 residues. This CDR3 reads CASSLGQGNEKLFF. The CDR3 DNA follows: TGTGCCAGCAGCTTAGGGCAGGGTAATGAAAAACTGTTTTTT.

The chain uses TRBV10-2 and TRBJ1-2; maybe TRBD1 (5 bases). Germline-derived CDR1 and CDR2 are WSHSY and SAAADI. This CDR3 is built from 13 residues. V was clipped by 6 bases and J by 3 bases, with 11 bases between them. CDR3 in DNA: TGCGCCAGCAGGAAGACAGCAGACTATGGCTACACCTTC. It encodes CASRKTADYGYTF.

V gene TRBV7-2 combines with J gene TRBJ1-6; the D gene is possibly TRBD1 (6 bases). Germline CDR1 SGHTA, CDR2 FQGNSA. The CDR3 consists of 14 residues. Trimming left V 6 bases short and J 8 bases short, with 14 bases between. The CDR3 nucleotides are TGTGCCAGCAGTCGGAGCGGGGGCGATTCACCCCTCCACTTT. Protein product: CASSRSGGDSPLHF.

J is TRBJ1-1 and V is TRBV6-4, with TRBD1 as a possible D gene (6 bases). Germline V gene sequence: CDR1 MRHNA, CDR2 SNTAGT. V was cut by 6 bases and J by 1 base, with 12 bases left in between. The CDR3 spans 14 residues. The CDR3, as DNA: TGTGCCAGCAGAACACAACAGGGGAACACTGAAGCTTTCTTT. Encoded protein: CASRTQQGNTEAFF.

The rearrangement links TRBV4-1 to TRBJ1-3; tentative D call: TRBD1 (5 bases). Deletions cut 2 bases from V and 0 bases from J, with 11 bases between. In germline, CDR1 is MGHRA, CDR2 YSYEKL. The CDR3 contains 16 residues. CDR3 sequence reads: CASSQLQTGSGNTIYF. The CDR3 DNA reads TGCGCCAGCAGCCAACTCCAAACAGGCTCTGGAAACACCATATATTTT.

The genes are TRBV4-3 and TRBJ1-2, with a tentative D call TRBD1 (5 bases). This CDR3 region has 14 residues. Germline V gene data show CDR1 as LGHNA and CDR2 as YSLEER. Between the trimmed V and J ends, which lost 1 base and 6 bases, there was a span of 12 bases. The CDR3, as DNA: TGCGCCAGCAGCCAAGCTTTACAGGTTCATGGCTACACCTTC. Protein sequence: CASSQALQVHGYTF.

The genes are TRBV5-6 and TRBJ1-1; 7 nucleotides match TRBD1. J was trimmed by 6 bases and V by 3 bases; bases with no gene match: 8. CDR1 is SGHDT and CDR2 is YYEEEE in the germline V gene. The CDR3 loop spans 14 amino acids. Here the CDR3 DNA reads TGTGCCAGCAGCTCGACAGGGATGGGTCCTGAAGCTTTCTTT. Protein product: CASSSTGMGPEAFF.

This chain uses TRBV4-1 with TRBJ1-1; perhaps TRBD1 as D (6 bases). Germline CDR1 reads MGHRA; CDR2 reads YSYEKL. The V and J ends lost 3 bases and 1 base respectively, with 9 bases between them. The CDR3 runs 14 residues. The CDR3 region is CASSHPDRNTEAFF. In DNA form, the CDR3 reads TGCGCCAGCAGCCACCCGGACAGGAACACTGAAGCTTTCTTT.

The CDR3 reads CASSRRDLAHEQFF. CDR3 DNA sequence: TGTGCCAGCAGCCGTCGGGATTTAGCCCATGAGCAGTTCTTC. The chain recombines TRBV9 with TRBJ2-1; D perhaps matches TRBD2 (5 bases). V was trimmed by 4 bases and J by 8 bases, leaving 16 bases between them. The CDR3 is 14 residues long. From germline, CDR1 is SGDLS and CDR2 YYNGEE.

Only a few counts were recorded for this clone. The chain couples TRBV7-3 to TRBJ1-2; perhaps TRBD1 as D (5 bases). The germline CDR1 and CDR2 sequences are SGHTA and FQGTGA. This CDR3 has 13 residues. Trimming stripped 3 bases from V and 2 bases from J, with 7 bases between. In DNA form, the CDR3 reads TGTGCCAGCAGCTTTGACAGCAACTATGGCTACACCTTC. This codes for CASSFDSNYGYTF.

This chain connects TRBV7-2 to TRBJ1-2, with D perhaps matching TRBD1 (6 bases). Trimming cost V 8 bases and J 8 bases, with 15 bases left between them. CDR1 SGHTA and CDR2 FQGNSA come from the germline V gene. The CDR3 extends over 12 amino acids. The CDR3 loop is CASGRGREGYTF. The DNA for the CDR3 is TGTGCCAGCGGCAGGGGTAGGGAAGGCTACACCTTC.

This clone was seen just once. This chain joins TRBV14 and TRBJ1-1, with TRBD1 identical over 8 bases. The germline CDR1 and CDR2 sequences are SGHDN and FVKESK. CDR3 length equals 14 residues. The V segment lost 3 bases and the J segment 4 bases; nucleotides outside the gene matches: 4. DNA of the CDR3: TGTGCCAGCAGCCATCTTACAGGGGGCACTGAAGCTTTCTTT. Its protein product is CASSHLTGGTEAFF.